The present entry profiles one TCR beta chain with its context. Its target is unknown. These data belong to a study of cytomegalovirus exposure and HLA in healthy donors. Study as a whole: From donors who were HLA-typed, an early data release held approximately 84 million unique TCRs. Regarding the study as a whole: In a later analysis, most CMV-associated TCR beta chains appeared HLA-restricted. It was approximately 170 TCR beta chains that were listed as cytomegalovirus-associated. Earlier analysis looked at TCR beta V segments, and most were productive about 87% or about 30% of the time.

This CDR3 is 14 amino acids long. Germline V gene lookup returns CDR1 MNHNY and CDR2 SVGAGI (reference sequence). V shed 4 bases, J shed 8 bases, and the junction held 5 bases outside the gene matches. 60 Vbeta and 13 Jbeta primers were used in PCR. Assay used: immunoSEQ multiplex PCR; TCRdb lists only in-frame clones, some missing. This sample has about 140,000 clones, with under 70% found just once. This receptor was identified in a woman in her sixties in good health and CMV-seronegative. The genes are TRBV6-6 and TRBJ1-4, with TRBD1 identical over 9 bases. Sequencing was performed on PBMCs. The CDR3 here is CASSSNRGREKLFF. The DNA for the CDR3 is TGTGCCAGCAGTTCAAACAGGGGGCGGGAAAAACTGTTTTTT.